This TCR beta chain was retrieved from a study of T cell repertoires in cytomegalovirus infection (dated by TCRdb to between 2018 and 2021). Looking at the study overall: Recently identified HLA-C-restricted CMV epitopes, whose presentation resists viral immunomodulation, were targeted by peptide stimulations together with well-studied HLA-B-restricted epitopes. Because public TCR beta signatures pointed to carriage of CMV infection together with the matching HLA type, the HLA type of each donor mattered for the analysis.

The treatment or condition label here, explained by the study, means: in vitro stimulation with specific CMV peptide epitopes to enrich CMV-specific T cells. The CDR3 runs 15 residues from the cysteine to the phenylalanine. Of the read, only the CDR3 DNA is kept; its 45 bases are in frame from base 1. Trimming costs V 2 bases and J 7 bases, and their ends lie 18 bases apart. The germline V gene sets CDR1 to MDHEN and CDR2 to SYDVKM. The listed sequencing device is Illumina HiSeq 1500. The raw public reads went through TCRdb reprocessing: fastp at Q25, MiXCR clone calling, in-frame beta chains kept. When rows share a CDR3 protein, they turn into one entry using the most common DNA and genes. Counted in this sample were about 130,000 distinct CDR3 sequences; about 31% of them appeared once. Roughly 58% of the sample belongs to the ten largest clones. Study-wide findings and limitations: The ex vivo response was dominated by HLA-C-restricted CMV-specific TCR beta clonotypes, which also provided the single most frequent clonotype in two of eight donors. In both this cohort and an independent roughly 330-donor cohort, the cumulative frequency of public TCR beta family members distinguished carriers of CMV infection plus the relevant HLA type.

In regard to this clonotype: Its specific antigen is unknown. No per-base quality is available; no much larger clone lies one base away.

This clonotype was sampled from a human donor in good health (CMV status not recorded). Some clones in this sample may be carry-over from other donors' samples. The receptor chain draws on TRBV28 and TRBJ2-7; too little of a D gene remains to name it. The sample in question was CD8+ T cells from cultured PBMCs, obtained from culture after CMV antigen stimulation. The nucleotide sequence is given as TGTGCCAGCAGTTTAACTGTGGGCAGTTCCCAGGAGCAGTACTTC. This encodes CASSLTVGSSQEQYF.